The next 28 T cell receptor beta chains were all read from a single sample in a study of blood T cell repertoires in COVID-19. The table came from immunoSEQ multiplex PCR; TCRdb's copy has only in-frame clones and leaves some out. The sample consists of 130,000 to 150,000 clones, about 80% of them appearing once. The sequenced material came from peripheral blood. Receptor source: a woman of 80 years or more with acute or convalescent COVID-19.

V and J are TRBV4-1 and TRBJ1-2, with 9 bases fitting TRBD1. The CDR3 is 17 amino acids. Germline V gives CDR1 MGHRA, CDR2 YSYEKL. V trimming: 0 bases; J trimming: 3 bases; junction bases outside the gene matches: 8. CDR3 protein: CASSQDPGTGQDYGYTF. For the CDR3, the DNA is TGCGCCAGCAGCCAAGATCCGGGGACAGGGCAGGACTATGGCTACACCTTC.

The chain joins TRBV5-6 to TRBJ2-7, with 8 nucleotides matching TRBD2. CDR1 and CDR2 (germline): SGHDT, YYEEEE. The J segment lost 5 bases and the V segment lost 7 bases, leaving 11 bases of the junction unmatched. CDR3 length equals 14 residues. The CDR3 sequence: CASDPGGALDEQYF. The CDR3 nucleotides are TGTGCCAGCGACCCCGGGGGGGCACTCGACGAGCAGTACTTC.

J is TRBJ1-1 and V is TRBV3-1 (or the pseudogene TRBV3-2); maybe TRBD1 (6 bases). This CDR3 is 11 amino acids long. From germline, CDR1 is LGHDT and CDR2 YNNKEL (reference sequence). The V end was cut by 11 bases, the J end by 4 bases, with 11 bases between. The CDR3 loop reads CASGVVTEAFF. The CDR3 DNA sequence: TGTGCCTCAGGGGTAGTCACTGAAGCTTTCTTT.

This clone was counted between two and nine times. The chain combines TRBV18 with TRBJ1-2; D uncertain. Trimming cost V 3 bases and J 2 bases, with 7 bases left between them. The germline CDR1 and CDR2 sequences are KGHSH and LQKENI. The CDR3 has 13 residues. The DNA of the CDR3 is TGTGCCAGCTCACCTCAGGAAAACTATGGCTACACCTTC. It specifies CASSPQENYGYTF. Variable domain in full (rest from reference TRBV18 and TRBJ1-2): NAGVMQNPRHLVRRRGQEARLRCSPMKGHSHVYWYRQLPEEGLKFMVYLQKENIIDESGMPKERFSAEFPKEGPSILRIQQVVRGDSAAYFCASSPQENYGYTFGSGTRLTVV.

This clone was detected only once. J is TRBJ2-7 and V is TRBV29-1; 8 bases line up with TRBD1. V trimming: 6 bases; J trimming: 7 bases; junction bases outside the gene matches: 14. CDR1 SQVTM and CDR2 ANQGSEA come from the germline V gene. The CDR3 has 14 amino acids. CDR3 protein: CSVSSGQGFREQYF. Here the CDR3 DNA reads TGCAGCGTCTCTAGTGGACAGGGCTTTCGAGAGCAGTACTTC.

The V and J genes are TRBV6-5 and TRBJ1-5, with TRBD1 as a possible D gene (6 bases). CDR1 is MNHEY, CDR2 SVGAGI, per germline. Between the trimmed V and J ends, which lost 6 bases and 2 bases, there was a span of 14 bases. This CDR3 spans 15 amino acids. Here the CDR3 DNA reads TGTGCCAGCAGGTCCCTGACAGGTCGCAATCAGCCCCAGCATTTT. This translates into CASRSLTGRNQPQHF.

V gene TRBV6-5 combines with J gene TRBJ2-7; the D gene is possibly TRBD2 (5 bases). This CDR3 is 13 amino acids long. The V end was cut by 11 bases, the J end by 5 bases, with 19 bases between. The V gene's germline CDR1 is MNHEY and CDR2 SVGAGI. CDR3 in amino acids: CARGQLGLNEQYF. The CDR3 nucleotides read TGTGCCCGGGGTCAGCTAGGTCTGAACGAGCAGTACTTC.

This rearrangement joins TRBV4-3 to TRBJ2-7, with 10 bases aligning to TRBD1. The CDR3 totals 17 residues. J lost 5 bases, V lost 0 bases, and 10 bases had no gene match. Germline loops: CDR1 LGHNA, CDR2 YSLEER. This CDR3 is CASSQDPSGTGDHEQYF. For the CDR3, the DNA is TGCGCCAGCAGCCAAGATCCGTCAGGGACAGGGGACCACGAGCAGTACTTC.

The V and J genes are TRBV7-2 and TRBJ1-5; 10 nucleotides line up with TRBD1. J was trimmed by 7 bases and V by 8 bases; bases with no gene match: 2. Germline values: CDR1 SGHTA, CDR2 FQGNSA. The CDR3 extends over 12 amino acids. CDR3 nucleotide sequence: TGTGCCAGCGCGGACAGGGGGCAGCCCCAGCATTTT. This sequence encodes CASADRGQPQHF.

The J gene is TRBJ1-5, the V gene TRBV11-1, with D unclear. Per germline, CDR1 SGHAT and CDR2 FQDESV (reference sequence). The CDR3 runs to 14 residues. V was cut by 3 bases and J by 1 base, with 7 bases left in between. The CDR3 DNA reads as TGTGCCAGCAGCTTGAGGGCCAGCAATCAGCCCCAGCATTTT. It specifies CASSLRASNQPQHF.

V gene TRBV11-2 combines with J gene TRBJ1-3, with D perhaps TRBD1 (5 bases). V dropped 1 base and J dropped 4 bases, with 17 bases sitting between them. The CDR3 extends over 17 amino acids. Germline assignment: CDR1 SGHAT and CDR2 FQNNGV. CDR3 region: CASSLGLGRVAGNTIYF. As DNA, the CDR3 is TGTGCCAGCAGCTTAGGATTAGGCAGGGTAGCCGGAAACACCATATATTTT.

This clone was seen a single time. The CDR3: CASGEGIGYTF. DNA for the CDR3: TGTGCCAGCGGGGAGGGTATCGGCTACACCTTC. V and J are TRBV9 and TRBJ1-2; no definite D call. Germline CDR1 SGDLS, CDR2 YYNGEE. The CDR3 is 11 amino acids. V was cut by 7 bases and J by 8 bases, with 12 bases left in between.

For this clone: Other DNA sequences in this specimen translate into the identical CDR3. CDR3 DNA: TGTGCCAGCAGCTTGAGTAGCAATCAGCCCCAGCATTTT. It is translated as CASSLSSNQPQHF. The chain couples TRBV7-2 to TRBJ1-5, with D unclear. The CDR3 runs 13 residues. V gave up 3 bases and J gave up 0 bases, with 3 bases separating them. Germline lookup yields CDR1 SGHTA and CDR2 FQGNSA.

The chain joins TRBV30 to TRBJ1-5; TRBD1 might be the D (5 bases). Germline CDR1 and CDR2: GTSNPN and SVGIG (reference sequence). V lost 0 bases and J lost 4, with 13 bases in between. The length of the CDR3 is 15 residues. This CDR3 reads CAWSVSGGGNQPQHF. Written as DNA, the CDR3 is TGTGCCTGGAGTGTCAGCGGGGGGGGAAATCAGCCCCAGCATTTT.

This clone has more than one count but fewer than ten. This chain connects TRBV3-1 (or the pseudogene TRBV3-2) to TRBJ2-1; D might be TRBD2 (6 bases). The CDR3 extends over 16 amino acids. Trimming cost V 5 bases and J 0 bases, with 14 bases left between them. Germline V gene data show CDR1 as LGHDT and CDR2 as YNNKEL (reference sequence). The CDR3 loop is CASSGGVASSYNEQFF. The CDR3 region has the DNA TGTGCCAGCAGCGGCGGGGTGGCCAGCTCCTACAATGAGCAGTTCTTC.

J is TRBJ1-2 and V is TRBV4-2; no clear D. CDR3 length: 14 residues. Trimming pared 0 bases from V and 6 bases from J, leaving 11 bases between. In germline, CDR1 is LGHNA, CDR2 YNFKEQ. The CDR3 sequence: CASSQDSQRHGYTF. CDR3 coding DNA: TGTGCCAGCAGCCAAGATTCCCAGAGGCATGGCTACACCTTC.

This clone appeared a few times. The CDR3 reads CASSLFRATNYGYTF. The CDR3 DNA follows: TGTGCCAGCAGCTTGTTCAGGGCAACTAACTATGGCTACACCTTC. The chain recombines TRBV5-4 with TRBJ1-2; possibly TRBD1 for D (5 bases). From germline, CDR1 is SGHNT and CDR2 YYREEE (reference sequence). V lost 1 base and J lost 0, with 10 bases in between. The CDR3 has 15 amino acids. The full variable domain, with the rest looked up from reference TRBV5-4 and TRBJ1-2, is ETGVTQSPTHLIKTRGQQVTLRCSSQSGHNTVSWYQQALGQGPQFIFQYYREEENGRGNFPPRFSGLQFPNYSSELNVNALELDDSALYLCASSLFRATNYGYTFGSGTRLTVV.

This sequence joins TRBV5-1 and TRBJ1-3; TRBD1 matches at 7 bases. The CDR3 extends over 15 amino acids. Germline V gene sequence: CDR1 SGHRS, CDR2 YFSETQ. The J segment lost 3 bases and the V segment lost 6 bases, leaving 9 bases of the junction unmatched. This CDR3 reads CASKQGNLVGNTIYF. The CDR3, as DNA: TGCGCCAGCAAACAGGGGAATTTAGTTGGAAACACCATATATTTT.

The CDR3 DNA sequence: TGTGCCACCAGTCGGGGGACGAGCGGGGAGCTGTTTTTT. As protein: CATSRGTSGELFF. The V and J genes are TRBV24-1 and TRBJ2-2; possibly TRBD2 for D (6 bases). V gave up 6 bases and J gave up 7 bases, with 11 bases separating them. The CDR3 runs 13 residues. Germline values: CDR1 KGHDR, CDR2 SFDVKD.

The table lists this clone with a few counts. The CDR3: CASSGQLNTEAFF. CDR3 in DNA: TGTGCCAGCAGCGGACAGTTGAACACTGAAGCTTTCTTT. This chain links TRBV7-9 with TRBJ1-1; a possible D gene is TRBD1 (6 bases). CDR3 size: 13 residues. The germline V gene has CDR1 SEHNR and CDR2 FQNEAQ (reference sequence). V shed 5 bases and J shed 0 bases, with 7 bases lying between them.

The sample holds one count of this clone. V gene TRBV7-9 combines with J gene TRBJ2-3, with TRBD2 matching over 11 bases. Per germline, CDR1 SEHNR and CDR2 FQNEAQ (reference sequence). This CDR3 spans 15 amino acids. Trimming took 5 bases from V and 3 from J; bases not matched to a gene: 4. CDR3 bases: TGTGCCAGCAGCGATAGCGGGGGGGGAACAGATACGCAGTATTTT. This translates into CASSDSGGGTDTQYF.

A single count supports this clone. The V and J genes are TRBV15 and TRBJ1-1, with D possibly being TRBD1 (5 bases). V was clipped by 0 bases and J by 5 bases, with 13 bases between them. Germline V gene sequence: CDR1 LNHNV, CDR2 YYDKDF (reference sequence). The CDR3 runs to 15 residues. CDR3 amino acids: CATSRDRGVGTEAFF. As DNA, the CDR3 is TGTGCCACCAGCAGAGATCGGGGGGTGGGTACTGAAGCTTTCTTT.

The chain joins TRBV18 to TRBJ1-1; possibly TRBD1 for D (5 bases). The CDR3 length is 15 residues. Germline V lookup: CDR1 KGHSH, CDR2 LQKENI. Trimming left V 2 bases short and J 0 bases short, with 10 bases between. The CDR3 coding sequence is TGTGCCAGCTCACCAGGGGGACTGATGAACACTGAAGCTTTCTTT. Its protein is CASSPGGLMNTEAFF.

The gene calls are TRBV19 and TRBJ1-5, with D hard to call. Per the germline V gene, CDR1 is LNHDA and CDR2 is SQIVND (reference sequence). The length of the CDR3 is 14 residues. V lost 4 bases and J lost 0, with 7 bases in between. CDR3 in DNA: TGTGCCAGTAGTAACAGATATAGCAATCAGCCCCAGCATTTT. It codes for CASSNRYSNQPQHF.

The V call is TRBV5-5, the J call TRBJ1-1; TRBD1 aligns across 8 bases. V lost 3 bases, J lost 4 bases, and 8 bases stayed unmatched. CDR1 is SGHKS, CDR2 YYEKEE, per germline (reference sequence). This CDR3 comprises 15 residues. This chain's CDR3 is CASSSGTGRGTEAFF. The CDR3 DNA is TGTGCCAGCAGCTCCGGGACAGGCAGAGGCACTGAAGCTTTCTTT.

This sequence joins TRBV10-1 and TRBJ2-6; D possibly corresponds to TRBD2 (6 bases). From germline, CDR1 is WNHNN and CDR2 SYGVQD (reference sequence). V lost 3 bases, J lost 0 bases, and 9 bases lay in between. CDR3 length equals 16 residues. The CDR3: CASSEGLSSGANVLTF. DNA of the CDR3: TGCGCCAGCAGTGAAGGACTAAGCTCTGGGGCCAACGTCCTGACTTTC.

The J gene is TRBJ2-3, the V gene TRBV24-1; 16 positions match TRBD2. V shed 8 bases and J 3 bases; nucleotides not matched to a gene: 13. This CDR3 comprises 19 residues. The germline V gene has CDR1 KGHDR and CDR2 SFDVKD. CDR3 amino acids: CATTNVPGLAGGQTDTQYF. CDR3 nucleotides: TGTGCCACCACTAATGTCCCGGGACTAGCGGGGGGGCAAACAGATACGCAGTATTTT.

V gene TRBV19 combines with J gene TRBJ2-5; 10 bases align to TRBD1. Germline values: CDR1 LNHDA, CDR2 SQIVND (reference sequence). The V segment lost 6 bases and the J segment 2 bases; nucleotides outside the gene matches: 12. The CDR3 sequence is 17 residues long. The CDR3 bases are TGTGCCAGTAGCGCTGCCTCCCAGGGACAGGGGCAAGAGACCCAGTACTTC. Translating gives CASSAASQGQGQETQYF.